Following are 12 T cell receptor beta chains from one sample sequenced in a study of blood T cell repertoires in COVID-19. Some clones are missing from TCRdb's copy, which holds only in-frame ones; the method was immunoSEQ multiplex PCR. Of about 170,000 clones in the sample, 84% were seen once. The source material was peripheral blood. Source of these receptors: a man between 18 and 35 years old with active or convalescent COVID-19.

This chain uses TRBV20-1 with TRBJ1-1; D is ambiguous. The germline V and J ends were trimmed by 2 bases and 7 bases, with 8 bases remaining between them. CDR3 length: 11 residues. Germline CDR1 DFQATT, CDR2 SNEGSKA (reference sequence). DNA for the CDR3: TGCAGTGCTAGACCGGGTCGTGAAGCTTTCTTT. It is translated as CSARPGREAFF.

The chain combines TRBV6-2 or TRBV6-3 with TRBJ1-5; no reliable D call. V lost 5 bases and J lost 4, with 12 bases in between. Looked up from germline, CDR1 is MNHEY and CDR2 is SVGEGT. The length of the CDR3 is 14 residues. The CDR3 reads CASSTDGFNQPQHF. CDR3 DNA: TGTGCCAGCAGTACAGACGGTTTTAATCAGCCCCAGCATTTT.

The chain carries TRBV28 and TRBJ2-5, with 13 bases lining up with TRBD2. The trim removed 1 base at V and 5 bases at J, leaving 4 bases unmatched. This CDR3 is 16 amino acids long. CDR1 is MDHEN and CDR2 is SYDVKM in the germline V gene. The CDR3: CASSLFGLAGVETQYF. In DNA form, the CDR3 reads TGTGCCAGCAGTTTATTTGGACTAGCGGGAGTTGAGACCCAGTACTTC.

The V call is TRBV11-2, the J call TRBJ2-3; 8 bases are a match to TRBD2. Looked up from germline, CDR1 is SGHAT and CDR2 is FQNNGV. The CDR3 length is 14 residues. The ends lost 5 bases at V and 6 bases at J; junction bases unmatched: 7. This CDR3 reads CASSPGGGADTQYF. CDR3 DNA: TGTGCCAGCAGCCCGGGGGGGGGCGCGGATACGCAGTATTTT.

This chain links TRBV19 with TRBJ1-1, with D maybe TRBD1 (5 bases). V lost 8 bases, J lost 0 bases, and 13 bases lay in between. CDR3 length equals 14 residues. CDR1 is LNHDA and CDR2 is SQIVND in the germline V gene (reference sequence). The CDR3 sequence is CASAVGGLNTEAFF. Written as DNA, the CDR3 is TGTGCCAGTGCCGTCGGGGGTTTGAACACTGAAGCTTTCTTT.

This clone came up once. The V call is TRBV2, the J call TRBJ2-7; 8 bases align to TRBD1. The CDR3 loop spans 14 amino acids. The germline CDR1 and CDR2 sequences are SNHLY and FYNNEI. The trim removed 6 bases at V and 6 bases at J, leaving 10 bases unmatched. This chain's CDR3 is CASRWGTGLREQYF. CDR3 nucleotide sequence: TGTGCCAGCAGGTGGGGGACAGGCCTTCGCGAGCAGTACTTC.

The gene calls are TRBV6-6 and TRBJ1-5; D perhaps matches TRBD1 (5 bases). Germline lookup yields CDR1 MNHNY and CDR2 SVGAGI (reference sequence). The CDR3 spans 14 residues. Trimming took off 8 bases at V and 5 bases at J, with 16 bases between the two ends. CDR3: CASGQGGGDQPQHF. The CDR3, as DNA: TGTGCCAGCGGCCAGGGAGGTGGTGATCAGCCCCAGCATTTT.

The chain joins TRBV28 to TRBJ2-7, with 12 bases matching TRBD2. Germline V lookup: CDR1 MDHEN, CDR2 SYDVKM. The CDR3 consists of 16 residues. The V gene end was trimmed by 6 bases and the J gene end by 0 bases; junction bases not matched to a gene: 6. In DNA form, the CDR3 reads TGTGCCAGCAGCCTAGCGGGAGGGCCAATCTCCTACGAGCAGTACTTC. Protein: CASSLAGGPISYEQYF. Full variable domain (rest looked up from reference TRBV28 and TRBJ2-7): DVKVTQSSRYLVKRTGEKVFLECVQDMDHENMFWYRQDPGLGLRLIYFSYDVKMKEKGDIPEGYSVSREKKERFSLILESASTNQTSMYLCASSLAGGPISYEQYFGPGTRLTVT.

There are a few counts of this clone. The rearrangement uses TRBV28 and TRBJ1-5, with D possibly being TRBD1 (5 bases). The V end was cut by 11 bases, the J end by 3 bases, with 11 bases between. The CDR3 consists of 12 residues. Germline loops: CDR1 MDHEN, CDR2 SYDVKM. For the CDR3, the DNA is TGTGCCGGTCACAGGAACAATCAGCCCCAGCATTTT. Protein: CAGHRNNQPQHF.

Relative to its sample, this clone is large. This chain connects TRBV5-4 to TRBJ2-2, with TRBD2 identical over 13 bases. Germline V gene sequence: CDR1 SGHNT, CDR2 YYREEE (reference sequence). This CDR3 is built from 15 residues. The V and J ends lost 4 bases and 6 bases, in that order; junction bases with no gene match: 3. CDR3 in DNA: TGTGCCAGCAGCGGTACTAGCGGGGGGGCCGGGGAGCTGTTTTTT. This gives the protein CASSGTSGGAGELFF. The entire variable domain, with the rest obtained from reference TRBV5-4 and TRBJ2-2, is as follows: ETGVTQSPTHLIKTRGQQVTLRCSSQSGHNTVSWYQQALGQGPQFIFQYYREEENGRGNFPPRFSGLQFPNYSSELNVNALELDDSALYLCASSGTSGGAGELFFGEGSRLTVL.

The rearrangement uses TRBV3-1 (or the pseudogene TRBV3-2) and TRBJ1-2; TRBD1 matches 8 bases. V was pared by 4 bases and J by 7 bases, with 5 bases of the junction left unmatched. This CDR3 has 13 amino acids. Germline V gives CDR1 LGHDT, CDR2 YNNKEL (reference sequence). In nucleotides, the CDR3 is TGTGCCAGCAGCCCGGACAGGGCTCTTGGCTACACCTTC. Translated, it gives CASSPDRALGYTF.

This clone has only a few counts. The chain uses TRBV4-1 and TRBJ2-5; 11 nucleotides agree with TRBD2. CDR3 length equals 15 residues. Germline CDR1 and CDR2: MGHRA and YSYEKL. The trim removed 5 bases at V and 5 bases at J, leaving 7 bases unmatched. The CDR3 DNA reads TGCGCCAGCAGCTTAGCGGGAGGGCCGGGTGAGACCCAGTACTTC. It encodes CASSLAGGPGETQYF.